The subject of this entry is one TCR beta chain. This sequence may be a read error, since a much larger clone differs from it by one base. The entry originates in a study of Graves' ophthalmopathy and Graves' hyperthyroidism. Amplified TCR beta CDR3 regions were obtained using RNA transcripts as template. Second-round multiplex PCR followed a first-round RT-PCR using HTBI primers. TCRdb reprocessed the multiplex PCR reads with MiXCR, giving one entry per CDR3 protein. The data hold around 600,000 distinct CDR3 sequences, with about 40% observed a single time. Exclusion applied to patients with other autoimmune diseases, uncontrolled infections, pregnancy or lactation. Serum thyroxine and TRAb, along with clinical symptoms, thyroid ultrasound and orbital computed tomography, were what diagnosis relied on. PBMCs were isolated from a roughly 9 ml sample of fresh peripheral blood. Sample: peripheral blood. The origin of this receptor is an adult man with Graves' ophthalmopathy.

CDR3 DNA: TGTGTCAGTAGTGGCTCCAGGGGGGGTGATGAAAAACTGTTTTTT. Protein: CVSSGSRGGDEKLFF. The rearrangement joins TRBV19 to TRBJ1-4; 7 positions match TRBD1. Germline V CDR1 and CDR2: LNHDA, SQIVND (reference sequence). The CDR3 runs 15 residues.